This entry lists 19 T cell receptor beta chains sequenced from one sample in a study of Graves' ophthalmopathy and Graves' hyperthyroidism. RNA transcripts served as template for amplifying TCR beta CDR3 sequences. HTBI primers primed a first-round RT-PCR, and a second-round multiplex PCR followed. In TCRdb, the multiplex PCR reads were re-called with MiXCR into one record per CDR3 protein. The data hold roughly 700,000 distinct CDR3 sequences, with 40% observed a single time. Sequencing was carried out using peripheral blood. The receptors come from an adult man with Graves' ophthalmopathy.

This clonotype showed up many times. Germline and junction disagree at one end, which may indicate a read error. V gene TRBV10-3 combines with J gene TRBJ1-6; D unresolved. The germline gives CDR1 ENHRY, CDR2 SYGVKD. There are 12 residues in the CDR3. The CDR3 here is CASSYSGSPLHF. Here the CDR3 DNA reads TGTGCCAGCAGTTACTCGGGGTCACCCCTCCACTTT.

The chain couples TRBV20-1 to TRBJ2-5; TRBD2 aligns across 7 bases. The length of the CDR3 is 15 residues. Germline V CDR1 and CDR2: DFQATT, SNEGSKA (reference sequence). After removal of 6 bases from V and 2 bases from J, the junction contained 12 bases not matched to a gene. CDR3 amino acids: CSAMGRAERQETQYF. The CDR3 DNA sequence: TGCAGTGCCATGGGGAGGGCGGAAAGGCAAGAGACCCAGTACTTC.

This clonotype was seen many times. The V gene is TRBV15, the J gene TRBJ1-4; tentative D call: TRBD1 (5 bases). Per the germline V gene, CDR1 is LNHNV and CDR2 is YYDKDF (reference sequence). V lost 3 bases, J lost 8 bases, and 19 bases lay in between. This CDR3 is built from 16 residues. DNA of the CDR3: TGTGCCACCAGCAGCGGGGAAGACAGTGCCCAAGAAAAACTGTTTTTT. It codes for CATSSGEDSAQEKLFF.

CDR3 sequence: CSLRGDSNQPQHF. The CDR3 bases are TGCAGCCTCAGGGGCGATAGCAATCAGCCCCAGCATTTT. The chain recombines TRBV29-1 with TRBJ1-5; tentative D call: TRBD1 (6 bases). The V gene lost 8 bases and the J gene lost 0 bases, with 11 bases spanning the gap. The CDR3 sequence is 13 residues long. Germline V CDR1 and CDR2: SQVTM, ANQGSEA.

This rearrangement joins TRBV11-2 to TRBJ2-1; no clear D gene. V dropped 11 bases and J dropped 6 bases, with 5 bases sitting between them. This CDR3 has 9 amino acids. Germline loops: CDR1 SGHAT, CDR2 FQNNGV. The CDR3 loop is CAGVNEQFF. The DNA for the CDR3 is TGTGCCGGGGTCAATGAGCAGTTCTTC.

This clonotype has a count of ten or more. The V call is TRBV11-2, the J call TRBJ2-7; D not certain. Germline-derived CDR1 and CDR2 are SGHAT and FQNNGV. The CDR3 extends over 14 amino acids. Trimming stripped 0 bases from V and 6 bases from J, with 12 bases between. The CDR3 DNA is TGTGCCAGCAGCTTAGAGGTCAGGTTTGGCGAGCAGTACTTC. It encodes CASSLEVRFGEQYF.

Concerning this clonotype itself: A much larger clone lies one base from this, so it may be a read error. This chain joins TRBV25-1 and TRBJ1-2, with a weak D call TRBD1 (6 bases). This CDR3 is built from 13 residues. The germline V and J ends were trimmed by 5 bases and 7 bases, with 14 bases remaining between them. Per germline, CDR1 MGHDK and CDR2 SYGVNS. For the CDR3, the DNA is TGTGCCAGCAGTCTAACAGGGCTTACTGGCTACACCTTC. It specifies CASSLTGLTGYTF.

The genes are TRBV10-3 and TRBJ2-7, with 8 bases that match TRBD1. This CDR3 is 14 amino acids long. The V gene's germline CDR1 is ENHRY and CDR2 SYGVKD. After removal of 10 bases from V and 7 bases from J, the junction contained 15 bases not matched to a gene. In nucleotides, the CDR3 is TGTGCCACCAGCAATTGGCAGGGGGCACGGGAGCAGTACTTC. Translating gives CATSNWQGAREQYF.

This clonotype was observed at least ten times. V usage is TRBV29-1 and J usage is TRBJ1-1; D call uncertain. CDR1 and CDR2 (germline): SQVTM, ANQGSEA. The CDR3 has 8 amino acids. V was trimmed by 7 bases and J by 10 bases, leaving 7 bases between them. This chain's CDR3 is CSAYPAFF. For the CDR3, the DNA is TGCAGCGCCTATCCAGCTTTCTTT. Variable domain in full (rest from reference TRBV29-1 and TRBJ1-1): SAVISQKPSRDICQRGTSLTIQCQVDSQVTMMFWYRQQPGQSLTLIATANQGSEATYESGFVIDKFPISRPNLTFSTLTVSNMSPEDSSIYLCSAYPAFFGQGTRLTVV.

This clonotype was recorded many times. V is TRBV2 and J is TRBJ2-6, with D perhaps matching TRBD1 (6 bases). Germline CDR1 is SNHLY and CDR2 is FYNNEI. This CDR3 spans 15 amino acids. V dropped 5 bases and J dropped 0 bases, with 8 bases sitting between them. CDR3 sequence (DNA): TGTGCCAGCAGTCGGGACACCTCTGGGGCCAACGTCCTGACTTTC. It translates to CASSRDTSGANVLTF.

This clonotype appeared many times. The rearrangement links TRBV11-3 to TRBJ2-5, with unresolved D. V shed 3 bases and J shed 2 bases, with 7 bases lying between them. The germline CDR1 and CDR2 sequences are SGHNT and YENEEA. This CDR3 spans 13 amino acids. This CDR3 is CASSLHRQETQYF. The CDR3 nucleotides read TGTGCCAGCAGCTTGCACAGACAAGAGACCCAGTACTTC.

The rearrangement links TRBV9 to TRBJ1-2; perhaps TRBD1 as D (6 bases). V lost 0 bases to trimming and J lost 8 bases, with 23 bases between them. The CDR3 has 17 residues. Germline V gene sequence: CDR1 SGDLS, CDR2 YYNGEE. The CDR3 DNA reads TGTGCCAGCAGCGTAGAAAGTGGGTTTCCAGGGGTAAACGGCTACACCTTC. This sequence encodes CASSVESGFPGVNGYTF.

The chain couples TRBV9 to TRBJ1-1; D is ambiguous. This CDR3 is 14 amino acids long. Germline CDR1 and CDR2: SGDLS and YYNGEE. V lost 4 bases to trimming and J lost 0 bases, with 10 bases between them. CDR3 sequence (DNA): TGTGCCAGCAGCTTGACTATGATGAACACTGAAGCTTTCTTT. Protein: CASSLTMMNTEAFF.

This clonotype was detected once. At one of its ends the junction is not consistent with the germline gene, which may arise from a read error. The CDR3 region is CASSFGLAGRKWYF. In nucleotides, the CDR3 is TGTGCCAGCAGTTTCGGACTAGCGGGAAGGAAATGGTACTTC. The chain has TRBV10-3 and TRBJ2-7, with 12 bases fitting TRBD2. The CDR3 extends over 14 amino acids. Germline V gives CDR1 ENHRY, CDR2 SYGVKD.

CDR3 bases: TGTGCCAGCAGCGGGAGGACAGGGATGAACACTGAAGCTTTCTTT. Translation gives CASSGRTGMNTEAFF. The chain employs TRBV9 and TRBJ1-1, with 8 positions matching TRBD1. CDR1 is SGDLS, CDR2 YYNGEE, per germline. The length of the CDR3 is 15 residues. V shed 3 bases and J 0 bases; nucleotides not matched to a gene: 4.

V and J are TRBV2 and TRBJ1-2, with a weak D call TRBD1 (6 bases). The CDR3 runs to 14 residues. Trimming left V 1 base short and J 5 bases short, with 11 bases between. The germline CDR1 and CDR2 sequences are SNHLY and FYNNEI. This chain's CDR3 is CASSEDGGRYGYTF. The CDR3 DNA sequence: TGTGCCAGCAGTGAAGACGGGGGCCGGTATGGCTACACCTTC.

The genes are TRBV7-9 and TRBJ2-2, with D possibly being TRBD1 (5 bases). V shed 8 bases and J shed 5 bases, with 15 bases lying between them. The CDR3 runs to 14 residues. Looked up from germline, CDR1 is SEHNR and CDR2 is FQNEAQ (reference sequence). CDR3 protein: CASPEGVGTGELFF. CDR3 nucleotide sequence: TGTGCCAGCCCGGAAGGGGTAGGGACCGGGGAGCTGTTTTTT.

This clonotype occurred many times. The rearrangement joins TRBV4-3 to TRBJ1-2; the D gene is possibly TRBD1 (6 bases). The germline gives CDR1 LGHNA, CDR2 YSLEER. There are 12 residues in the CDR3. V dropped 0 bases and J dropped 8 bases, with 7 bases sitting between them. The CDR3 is CASSQDDRGYTF. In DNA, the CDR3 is TGCGCCAGCAGCCAAGATGACAGGGGCTACACCTTC.

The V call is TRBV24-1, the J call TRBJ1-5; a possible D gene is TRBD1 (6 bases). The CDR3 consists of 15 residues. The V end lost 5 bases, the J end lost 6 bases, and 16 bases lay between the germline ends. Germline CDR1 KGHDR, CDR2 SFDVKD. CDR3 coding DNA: TGTGCCACCAGTGCAAGGACAGAAGGTCGTCAGCCCCAGCATTTT. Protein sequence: CATSARTEGRQPQHF.